The 19 T cell receptor beta chains in this list originate from one sample, sequenced in a study of blood T cell repertoires in COVID-19 (dated by TCRdb to about 2020). Library construction relied on the immunoSEQ multiplex PCR assay. TCRdb took over this immuneACCESS table, retaining in-frame rearrangements with V and J assigned. Such tables are incomplete; in checked studies, under half of the missing clones stem from an unresolved V gene, and the remainder is unexplained. The sample contains roughly 150,000 clones, 79% of them found a single time. Roughly 8.6% of the sample comes from the top ten. The specimen sequenced was peripheral blood. These receptors were obtained from a man in his forties or fifties with active or convalescent COVID-19.

DNA for the CDR3: TGTGCCAGCAGCGTAGTAGACAGGGGTGGAGGCAATGAGCAGTTCTTC. Amino acids: CASSVVDRGGGNEQFF. The V and J genes are TRBV9 and TRBJ2-1; the match to TRBD1 covers 8 bases. Germline values: CDR1 SGDLS, CDR2 YYNGEE. CDR3 size: 16 residues. J was trimmed by 6 bases and V by 0 bases; bases with no gene match: 8.

V and J are TRBV28 and TRBJ2-5; 7 nucleotides align to TRBD2. J was trimmed by 5 bases and V by 11 bases; bases with no gene match: 17. CDR3 size: 15 residues. CDR1 and CDR2 (germline): MDHEN, SYDVKM. CDR3 sequence: CACALWRGRGETQYF. The DNA of the CDR3 is TGTGCCTGTGCCCTTTGGCGGGGGAGAGGGGAGACCCAGTACTTC. Using reference TRBV28 and TRBJ2-5 for the parts outside the CDR3, the full variable domain is DVKVTQSSRYLVKRTGEKVFLECVQDMDHENMFWYRQDPGLGLRLIYFSYDVKMKEKGDIPEGYSVSREKKERFSLILESASTNQTSMYLCACALWRGRGETQYFGPGTRLLVL.

This clone was seen a single time. The chain links TRBV7-8 to TRBJ1-5, with a possible D match to TRBD1 (5 bases). The CDR3 is 13 amino acids. V shed 2 bases and J shed 7 bases, with 9 bases lying between them. CDR1 and CDR2 from the germline V gene are SGHVS and FQNEAQ. DNA for the CDR3: TGTGCCAGCAGCTTACCCGGGGGGCAGCCCCAGCATTTT. Translated, it gives CASSLPGGQPQHF.

This clone has only a few counts. V and J are TRBV27 and TRBJ1-5, with a possible D match to TRBD1 (6 bases). The CDR3 is 14 amino acids. The V and J ends lost 6 bases and 3 bases respectively, with 12 bases between them. Germline CDR1 reads MNHEY; CDR2 reads SMNVEV (reference sequence). As DNA, the CDR3 is TGTGCCAGCAGGAAGACAGGTTACAATCAGCCCCAGCATTTT. It yields the protein CASRKTGYNQPQHF.

The chain has TRBV27 and TRBJ2-7, with D perhaps matching TRBD2 (5 bases). The germline V gene has CDR1 MNHEY and CDR2 SMNVEV (reference sequence). V lost 4 bases to trimming and J lost 6 bases, with 19 bases between them. The CDR3 covers 15 residues. CDR3: CASSSLARSWGEQYF. CDR3 nucleotides: TGTGCCAGCAGTTCCCTAGCCCGGTCGTGGGGCGAGCAGTACTTC.

This clone appeared a few times. The chain is built from TRBV6-5 and TRBJ2-6; TRBD1 aligns across 7 bases. The CDR3 consists of 16 residues. CDR1 is MNHEY and CDR2 is SVGAGI in the germline V gene. V shed 4 bases, J shed 1 base, and the junction held 4 bases outside the gene matches. In nucleotides, the CDR3 is TGTGCCAGCAGTTCGCGCAGGGGGTCTGGGGCCAACGTCCTGACTTTC. Amino acids: CASSSRRGSGANVLTF.

J is TRBJ2-1 and V is TRBV5-8; 9 bases agree with TRBD2. Germline lookup yields CDR1 SGHTS and CDR2 YDEGEE. The CDR3 totals 14 residues. V lost 0 bases, J lost 7 bases, and 2 bases stayed unmatched. The CDR3, as DNA: TGTGCCAGCAGCTTGGGGCTAGCGGGGAATGAGCAGTTCTTC. It is translated as CASSLGLAGNEQFF.

This sequence joins TRBV3-1 (or the pseudogene TRBV3-2) and TRBJ2-3; 12 positions agree with TRBD2. V trimming: 0 bases; J trimming: 7 bases; junction bases outside the gene matches: 5. The CDR3 extends over 16 amino acids. Germline V gene lookup returns CDR1 LGHDT and CDR2 YNNKEL (reference sequence). This chain's CDR3 is CASSQDSTSGSYTQYF. CDR3 nucleotides: TGTGCCAGCAGCCAAGATTCGACTAGCGGGAGTTATACGCAGTATTTT.

V usage is TRBV30 and J usage is TRBJ1-2; a weak D match, TRBD1 (6 bases). Per germline, CDR1 GTSNPN and CDR2 SVGIG (reference sequence). The CDR3 is 14 amino acids. Trimming removed 0 bases from V and 5 bases from J, with 13 bases in between. The CDR3 is CAWSVVRGGYGYTF. The CDR3 DNA sequence: TGTGCCTGGAGTGTGGTCAGGGGAGGGTATGGCTACACCTTC. The full variable domain, in which reference TRBV30 and TRBJ1-2 provide the parts outside the CDR3, is SQTIHQWPATLVQPVGSPLSLECTVEGTSNPNLYWYRQAAGRGLQLLFYSVGIGQISSEVPQNLSASRPQDRQFILSSKKLLLSDSGFYLCAWSVVRGGYGYTFGSGTRLTVV.

The chain uses TRBV10-1 and TRBJ1-1; no clear D. Trimming removed 2 bases from V and 8 bases from J, with 12 bases in between. The germline CDR1 and CDR2 sequences are WNHNN and SYGVQD (reference sequence). CDR3 length equals 13 residues. CDR3 nucleotides: TGCGCCAGCAGTGAGGAATATAAAGAGGAAGCTTTCTTT. As protein: CASSEEYKEEAFF.

The chain uses TRBV7-9 and TRBJ1-4; D is possibly TRBD1 (6 bases). Trimming left V 5 bases short and J 0 bases short, with 13 bases between. Germline V gene sequence: CDR1 SEHNR, CDR2 FQNEAQ (reference sequence). The CDR3 has 16 amino acids. The DNA for the CDR3 is TGTGCCAGCAGCCCCCAGGGGTCTGCAACTAATGAAAAACTGTTTTTT. Its translation: CASSPQGSATNEKLFF.

This chain links TRBV7-3 with TRBJ2-2; 11 nucleotides line up with TRBD2. The germline gives CDR1 SGHTA, CDR2 FQGTGA. V shed 2 bases and J 2 bases; nucleotides not matched to a gene: 10. The CDR3 has 19 residues. CDR3 in DNA: TGTGCCAGCAGCTTATACGGTAGCGGGAGGGCCGGAAACACCGGGGAGCTGTTTTTT. This codes for CASSLYGSGRAGNTGELFF.

This sequence joins TRBV19 and TRBJ2-7, with 9 bases lining up with TRBD1. The CDR3 consists of 14 residues. J lost 3 bases, V lost 5 bases, and 5 bases had no gene match. Germline values: CDR1 LNHDA, CDR2 SQIVND (reference sequence). DNA of the CDR3: TGTGCCAGTAGTCCGACGACAGGGGGCTACGAGCAGTACTTC. This codes for CASSPTTGGYEQYF. Variable domain in full (rest from reference TRBV19 and TRBJ2-7): DGGITQSPKYLFRKEGQNVTLSCEQNLNHDAMYWYRQDPGQGLRLIYYSQIVNDFQKGDIAEGYSVSREKKESFPLTVTSAQKNPTAFYLCASSPTTGGYEQYFGPGTRLTVT.

This rearrangement joins TRBV27 to TRBJ1-3; 8 bases fit TRBD1. Looked up from germline, CDR1 is MNHEY and CDR2 is SMNVEV (reference sequence). With 0 bases clipped from V and 0 bases from J, the junction kept 4 bases outside the gene matches. The CDR3 runs to 17 residues. The CDR3 nucleotides are TGTGCCAGCAGTTTATCTGGGCAGGGGGCCTCTGGAAACACCATATATTTT. Protein sequence: CASSLSGQGASGNTIYF.

CDR3 bases: TGTGCCACCAGTGATTTAAGGGACAACCAGGGGTGGGAGACCCAGTACTTC. Translated: CATSDLRDNQGWETQYF. The chain is built from TRBV24-1 and TRBJ2-5; maybe TRBD1 (6 bases). The germline CDR1 and CDR2 sequences are KGHDR and SFDVKD. This CDR3 comprises 17 residues. V dropped 1 base and J dropped 5 bases, with 19 bases sitting between them.

CDR3 nucleotides: TGTGCCAGTACCAAAACAGGGATACTTAATGAAAAACTGTTTTTT. Protein product: CASTKTGILNEKLFF. The chain carries TRBV19 and TRBJ1-4; D is perhaps TRBD1 (6 bases). V lost 7 bases, J lost 4 bases, and 16 bases lay in between. Germline CDR1 reads LNHDA; CDR2 reads SQIVND (reference sequence). The CDR3 consists of 15 residues.

The gene calls are TRBV6-5 and TRBJ1-2, with D possibly TRBD1 on 5 matching bases. V dropped 6 bases and J dropped 5 bases, with 16 bases sitting between them. The germline V gene encodes CDR1 MNHEY and CDR2 SVGAGI. This CDR3 has 14 residues. CDR3 region: CASSPPAGKYGYTF. In nucleotides, the CDR3 is TGTGCCAGCAGCCCCCCGGCAGGGAAGTATGGCTACACCTTC.

The chain carries TRBV4-1 and TRBJ2-1; D is possibly TRBD2 (6 bases). V dropped 0 bases and J dropped 4 bases, with 13 bases sitting between them. The CDR3 extends over 16 amino acids. Looked up from germline, CDR1 is MGHRA and CDR2 is YSYEKL. This CDR3 is CASSQDRRDLYNEQFF. The CDR3 nucleotides are TGCGCCAGCAGCCAAGACCGGCGGGATCTATACAATGAGCAGTTCTTC.

The V and J genes are TRBV7-2 and TRBJ2-2; D is unresolved. V lost 1 base and J 4 bases, leaving 13 bases between the germline ends. The CDR3 has 16 amino acids. Germline CDR1 is SGHTA and CDR2 is FQGNSA. CDR3 sequence (DNA): TGTGCCAGCAGCTTAGTCGGTACGTCGAGCACCGGGGAGCTGTTTTTT. It translates to CASSLVGTSSTGELFF.